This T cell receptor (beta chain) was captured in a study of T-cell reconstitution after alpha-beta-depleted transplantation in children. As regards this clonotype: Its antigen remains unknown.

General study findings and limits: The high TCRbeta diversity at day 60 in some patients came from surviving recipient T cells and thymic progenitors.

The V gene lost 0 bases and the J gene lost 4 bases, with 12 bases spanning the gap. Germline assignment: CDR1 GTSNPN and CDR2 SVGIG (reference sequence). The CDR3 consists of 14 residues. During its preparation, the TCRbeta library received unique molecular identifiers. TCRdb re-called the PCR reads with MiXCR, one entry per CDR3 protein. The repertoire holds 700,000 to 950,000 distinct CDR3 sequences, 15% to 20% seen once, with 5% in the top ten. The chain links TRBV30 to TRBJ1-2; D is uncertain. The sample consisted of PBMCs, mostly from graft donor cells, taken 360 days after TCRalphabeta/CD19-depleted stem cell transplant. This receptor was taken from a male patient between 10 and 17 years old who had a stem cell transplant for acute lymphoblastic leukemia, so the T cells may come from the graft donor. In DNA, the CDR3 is TGTGCCTGGAGTGTCTCGCGACGGTCCTATGGCTACACCTTC. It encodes CAWSVSRRSYGYTF.